The 22 T cell receptor beta chains reported below all come from one sample, sequenced in a study of blood T cell repertoires in COVID-19. Sequenced by immunoSEQ multiplex PCR; TCRdb stores in-frame clones only, minus some. The table shows 150,000 or so clones, with over 65% occurring only once. The sample consisted of peripheral blood. Every receptor here comes from an elderly man with acute or convalescent COVID-19.

The CDR3 loop is CATSFTDRFLSNEKLFF. The CDR3 DNA is TGTGCCACCAGCTTTACAGACAGGTTTTTGTCTAATGAAAAACTGTTTTTT. J is TRBJ1-4 and V is TRBV15; tentatively, D is TRBD1 (6 bases). The CDR3 consists of 17 residues. Per the germline V gene, CDR1 is LNHNV and CDR2 is YYDKDF (reference sequence). The V gene lost 5 bases and the J gene lost 3 bases, with 19 bases spanning the gap.

The rearrangement uses TRBV30 and TRBJ1-4; TRBD1 agrees at 9 bases. Germline trimming cut 0 bases from V and 3 bases from J; bases unmatched to any gene: 5. Per the germline V gene, CDR1 is GTSNPN and CDR2 is SVGIG (reference sequence). The CDR3 consists of 16 residues. Here the CDR3 reads CAWSVRGTGPNEKLFF. The CDR3 nucleotides read TGTGCCTGGAGTGTACGGGGGACAGGGCCTAATGAAAAACTGTTTTTT.

The chain recombines TRBV23-1 with TRBJ1-3, with 11 bases aligning to TRBD1. TRBV23-1 is given ORF status, its function remaining uncertain. V lost 3 bases and J lost 3; bases outside the gene matches: 16. The CDR3 contains 20 residues. This chain's CDR3 is CASSQPPGQGVLLGGNTIYF. CDR3 coding DNA: TGCGCCAGCAGTCAGCCCCCGGGACAGGGGGTATTGTTGGGTGGAAACACCATATATTTT.

The V gene is TRBV6-5, the J gene TRBJ1-6; a possible D gene is TRBD1 (6 bases). The V and J ends lost 6 bases and 9 bases respectively, with 15 bases between them. Germline values: CDR1 MNHEY, CDR2 SVGAGI. The CDR3 has 14 residues. The CDR3 protein is CASRRTDPSSPLHF. The CDR3 nucleotides read TGTGCCAGCAGAAGGACAGATCCGAGTTCACCCCTCCACTTT.

This sequence joins TRBV5-8 and TRBJ2-1; 10 bases line up with TRBD1. V trimming: 4 bases; J trimming: 7 bases; junction bases outside the gene matches: 5. CDR3 size: 14 residues. Germline V gene data show CDR1 as SGHTS and CDR2 as YDEGEE. Here the CDR3 reads CASSHGQGGNEQFF. Here the CDR3 DNA reads TGTGCCAGCAGCCATGGACAGGGGGGAAATGAGCAGTTCTTC.

The chain carries TRBV23-1 and TRBJ2-3; 7 bases match TRBD2. TRBV23-1 is an open reading frame, and its role is uncertain. This CDR3 region has 17 residues. After removal of 7 bases from V and 1 base from J, the junction contained 14 bases not matched to a gene. The CDR3 loop reads CASTRPGGGRGTDTQYF. In DNA form, the CDR3 reads TGCGCCAGCACCCGACCGGGGGGAGGACGTGGCACAGATACGCAGTATTTT.

This clone was counted only a few times. This chain joins TRBV7-9 and TRBJ2-5; weak D call: TRBD2 (6 bases). Germline-derived CDR1 and CDR2 are SEHNR and FQNEAQ (reference sequence). Between the trimmed V and J ends, which lost 5 bases and 5 bases, there was a span of 9 bases. The CDR3 sequence is 12 residues long. CDR3 nucleotides: TGTGCCAGCAGCGTGGGGGGTGAGACCCAGTACTTC. The encoded protein is CASSVGGETQYF.

The V and J genes are TRBV13 and TRBJ2-7; 13 bases fit TRBD2. Trimming at V came to 4 bases and at J to 2 bases, leaving 8 bases not matched to a gene. The CDR3 consists of 17 residues. Per germline, CDR1 PRHDT and CDR2 FYEKMQ (reference sequence). The CDR3 bases are TGTGCCAGCAGCTCCCTCCGACTAGCGGGGGGAACCTACGAGCAGTACTTC. Translating it yields CASSSLRLAGGTYEQYF.

V and J are TRBV5-1 and TRBJ2-4; 13 nucleotides match TRBD2. The V segment lost 1 base and the J segment 7 bases; nucleotides outside the gene matches: 5. The length of the CDR3 is 16 residues. In germline, CDR1 is SGHRS, CDR2 YFSETQ. This CDR3 is CASSLTSGGAENIQYF. CDR3 sequence (DNA): TGCGCCAGCAGCTTGACTAGCGGGGGGGCTGAGAACATTCAGTACTTC.

V gene TRBV27 combines with J gene TRBJ2-5, with TRBD2 matching over 13 bases. With 5 bases clipped from V and 5 bases from J, the junction kept 8 bases outside the gene matches. CDR1 is MNHEY and CDR2 is SMNVEV in the germline V gene (reference sequence). CDR3 length equals 16 residues. CDR3 protein: CASSPGTSGAPETQYF. For the CDR3, the DNA is TGTGCCAGCAGTCCCGGGACTAGCGGGGCCCCGGAGACCCAGTACTTC.

The genes are TRBV19 and TRBJ1-2; D gene uncertain. Germline V gene sequence: CDR1 LNHDA, CDR2 SQIVND (reference sequence). The CDR3 length is 10 residues. The V and J ends lost 9 bases and 2 bases respectively, with 4 bases between them. CDR3 bases: TGTGCCAGCAGGAACTATGGCTACACCTTC. This gives the protein CASRNYGYTF.

The chain is built from TRBV5-1 and TRBJ2-1; a possible D gene is TRBD2 (7 bases). Germline CDR1 reads SGHRS; CDR2 reads YFSETQ. CDR3 length: 15 amino acids. V lost 4 bases to trimming and J lost 7 bases, with 18 bases between them. CDR3 bases: TGCGCCAGCAGCGATGCGGGGGCCCCTGAGAATGAGCAGTTCTTC. It encodes CASSDAGAPENEQFF.

The chain joins TRBV28 to TRBJ1-1; maybe TRBD1 (5 bases). Trimming left V 6 bases short and J 3 bases short, with 17 bases between. Germline lookup yields CDR1 MDHEN and CDR2 SYDVKM. CDR3 length: 15 amino acids. The CDR3, as DNA: TGTGCCAGCAGAGTTGGGGCAGGGAGGCACACTGAAGCTTTCTTT. It encodes CASRVGAGRHTEAFF.

J is TRBJ1-1 and V is TRBV12-3 or TRBV12-4; 8 bases line up with TRBD1. After removal of 6 bases from V and 11 bases from J, the junction contained 5 bases not matched to a gene. The CDR3 is made up of 11 amino acids. CDR3 region: CASRGQAGAFF. The CDR3 nucleotides are TGTGCCAGCAGGGGACAGGCCGGGGCTTTCTTT.

The CDR3 loop is CAWSAPGTEAFF. The CDR3 DNA reads TGTGCCTGGAGTGCACCGGGGACTGAAGCTTTCTTT. The gene calls are TRBV30 and TRBJ1-1; D is undetermined. V shed 1 base and J shed 5 bases, with 8 bases lying between them. This CDR3 has 12 residues. Looked up from germline, CDR1 is GTSNPN and CDR2 is SVGIG (reference sequence).

The rearrangement uses TRBV6-5 and TRBJ1-6, with TRBD1 matching over 9 bases. The V gene's germline CDR1 is MNHEY and CDR2 SVGAGI. The CDR3 is 13 amino acids. With V trimmed by 6 bases and J by 11 bases, 5 bases remained unmatched. CDR3 DNA sequence: TGTGCCAGCAGCCCCGGGACAGGGCCACCCCTCCACTTT. Translating it yields CASSPGTGPPLHF.

The CDR3 DNA follows: TGCGCCAGCAGCTTGGCAGGGGCCAACACCGGGGAGCTGTTTTTT. Amino acids: CASSLAGANTGELFF. The chain links TRBV5-1 to TRBJ2-2, with D possibly matching TRBD1 (6 bases). CDR1 is SGHRS and CDR2 is YFSETQ in the germline V gene. Trimming pared 0 bases from V and 2 bases from J, leaving 8 bases between. There are 15 residues in the CDR3.

The rearrangement joins TRBV19 to TRBJ1-2; TRBD1 might be the D (5 bases). Trimming pared 3 bases from V and 7 bases from J, leaving 15 bases between. The CDR3 contains 14 residues. In germline, CDR1 is LNHDA, CDR2 SQIVND (reference sequence). CDR3 sequence (DNA): TGTGCCAGTAGTATCCTGGGGGGGAGCGGTGGCTACACCTTC. This sequence encodes CASSILGGSGGYTF.

V is TRBV18 and J is TRBJ1-5; a weak D match, TRBD1 (5 bases). CDR3 length: 15 residues. Looked up from germline, CDR1 is KGHSH and CDR2 is LQKENI. V was pared by 2 bases and J by 5 bases, with 13 bases between. CDR3 nucleotide sequence: TGTGCCAGCTCACCAAACCAGGGTTTTGATCAGCCCCAGCATTTT. It specifies CASSPNQGFDQPQHF.

The chain combines TRBV30 with TRBJ2-6; D is possibly TRBD2 (5 bases). Germline CDR1 is GTSNPN and CDR2 is SVGIG (reference sequence). The V end was cut by 7 bases, the J end by 2 bases, with 9 bases between. The CDR3 is made up of 13 amino acids. For the CDR3, the DNA is TGTGCCTCTATCGGGGCTGGGGCCAACGTCCTGACTTTC. Translation: CASIGAGANVLTF.

V usage is TRBV24-1 and J usage is TRBJ2-5; D is perhaps TRBD2 (5 bases). The V end was cut by 6 bases, the J end by 7 bases, with 11 bases between. The CDR3 is made up of 12 amino acids. Germline lookup yields CDR1 KGHDR and CDR2 SFDVKD. The CDR3 DNA reads as TGTGCCACCAGTCGGGATTTAGCGACCCAGTACTTC. This sequence encodes CATSRDLATQYF.

This chain's CDR3 is CASRSRRERGETQYF. The CDR3 DNA sequence: TGTGCCAGCAGATCCCGGCGGGAGAGAGGGGAGACCCAGTACTTC. V usage is TRBV7-2 and J usage is TRBJ2-5; 7 bases align to TRBD2. V shed 6 bases and J 5 bases; nucleotides not matched to a gene: 12. CDR1 is SGHTA and CDR2 is FQGNSA in the germline V gene. The CDR3 spans 15 residues.